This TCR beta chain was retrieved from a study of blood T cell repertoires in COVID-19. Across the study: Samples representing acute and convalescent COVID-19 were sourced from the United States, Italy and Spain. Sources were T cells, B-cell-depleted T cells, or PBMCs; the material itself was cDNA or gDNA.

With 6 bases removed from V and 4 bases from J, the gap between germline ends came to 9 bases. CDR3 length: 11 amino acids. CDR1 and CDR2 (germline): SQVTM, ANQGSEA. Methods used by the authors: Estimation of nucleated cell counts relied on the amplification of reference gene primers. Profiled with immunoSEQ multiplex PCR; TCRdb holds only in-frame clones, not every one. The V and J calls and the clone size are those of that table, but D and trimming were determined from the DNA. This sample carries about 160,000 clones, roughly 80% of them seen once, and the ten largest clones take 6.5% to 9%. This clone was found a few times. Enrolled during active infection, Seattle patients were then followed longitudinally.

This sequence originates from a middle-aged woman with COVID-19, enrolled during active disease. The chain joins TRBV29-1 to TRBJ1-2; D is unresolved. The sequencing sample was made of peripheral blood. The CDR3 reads CSVVAGYGYTF. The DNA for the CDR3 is TGCAGCGTCGTAGCTGGCTATGGCTACACCTTC. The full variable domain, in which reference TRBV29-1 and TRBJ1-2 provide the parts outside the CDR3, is SAVISQKPSRDICQRGTSLTIQCQVDSQVTMMFWYRQQPGQSLTLIATANQGSEATYESGFVIDKFPISRPNLTFSTLTVSNMSPEDSSIYLCSVVAGYGYTFGSGTRLTVV.